A single sample gave rise to the 29 T cell receptor beta chains below, sequenced in a study of OX40 agonist ivuxolimab in advanced cancers. Libraries were prepared by immunoSEQ multiplex PCR; TCRdb keeps only in-frame clonotypes and omits some of them. The sample holds 55,000 to 65,000 clones, 85% seen once. Specimen: CD4+ or CD8+ T cells sorted from blood, collected in a trial of the OX40 agonist ivuxolimab. The receptor source for this set is an adult with an advanced solid tumor such as melanoma, head and neck, liver or kidney cancer.

V is TRBV7-2 and J is TRBJ2-1, with 10 nucleotides matching TRBD1. This CDR3 contains 19 residues. The junction had 9 bases not matched to a gene; V was cut back by 0 bases and J by 1 base. Looked up from germline, CDR1 is SGHTA and CDR2 is FQGNSA. The CDR3, as DNA: TGTGCCAGCAGCTTAGCGTGGGGCCCGGACAGGGGGTCCTACAATGAGCAGTTCTTC. Its protein is CASSLAWGPDRGSYNEQFF.

The V gene is TRBV28, the J gene TRBJ1-4; possibly TRBD1 for D (6 bases). The CDR3 is 18 amino acids. Germline V gene lookup returns CDR1 MDHEN and CDR2 SYDVKM. Trimming took off 3 bases at V and 0 bases at J, with 17 bases between the two ends. CDR3: CASSFWDISVATNEKLFF. CDR3 bases: TGTGCCAGCAGTTTTTGGGACATATCAGTTGCAACTAATGAAAAACTGTTTTTT.

The chain combines TRBV7-2 with TRBJ1-5; D not resolved. Germline values: CDR1 SGHTA, CDR2 FQGNSA. The CDR3 is 15 amino acids. Trimming cost V 1 base and J 0 bases, with 7 bases left between them. For the CDR3, the DNA is TGTGCCAGCAGCTTAGATTCGGGTAGCAATCAGCCCCAGCATTTT. Translated: CASSLDSGSNQPQHF.

The rearrangement joins TRBV11-1 to TRBJ2-7; 7 bases fit TRBD2. CDR1 is SGHAT, CDR2 FQDESV, per germline (reference sequence). The trim removed 5 bases at V and 5 bases at J, leaving 12 bases unmatched. This CDR3 spans 15 amino acids. The CDR3 sequence: CASSPPGGSLHEQYF. The CDR3 DNA reads as TGTGCCAGCAGCCCCCCCGGCGGGAGTCTACACGAGCAGTACTTC.

This chain links TRBV18 with TRBJ2-7; no clear D gene. Germline CDR1 and CDR2: KGHSH and LQKENI. The CDR3 runs to 13 residues. The ends were cut back, 3 bases at V and 1 base at J, with 7 bases in the middle. The CDR3 DNA reads as TGTGCCAGCTCACCTCCCCTATCCTACGAGCAGTACTTC. Its protein product is CASSPPLSYEQYF. Variable domain in full (rest from reference TRBV18 and TRBJ2-7): NAGVMQNPRHLVRRRGQEARLRCSPMKGHSHVYWYRQLPEEGLKFMVYLQKENIIDESGMPKERFSAEFPKEGPSILRIQQVVRGDSAAYFCASSPPLSYEQYFGPGTRLTVT.

In the case of this clone: One junction end disagrees with the germline gene, perhaps due to a read error. The chain joins TRBV7-7 to TRBJ2-1, with D tentatively TRBD2 (6 bases). In germline, CDR1 is SSHAT, CDR2 FNYEAQ (reference sequence). The CDR3 sequence is 14 residues long. The CDR3, as DNA: TGTGCTAGCAGCTTAGGAGATGGGGCGGGGGAGCAGTTCTTC. This encodes CASSLGDGAGEQFF.

The genes are TRBV5-1 and TRBJ2-2; D remains ambiguous. The CDR3 loop spans 13 amino acids. Germline CDR1 reads SGHRS; CDR2 reads YFSETQ. V was pared by 2 bases and J by 5 bases, with 7 bases between. For the CDR3, the DNA is TGCGCCAGCAGCTTCGTGGGTACCGGGGAGCTGTTTTTT. This codes for CASSFVGTGELFF.

This clone has a handful of counts. V gene TRBV7-6 combines with J gene TRBJ2-7; D uncertain. CDR1 and CDR2 (germline): SGHVS, FNYEAQ. The V end lost 0 bases, the J end lost 3 bases, and 6 bases lay between the germline ends. The CDR3 sequence is 13 residues long. The CDR3 reads CASSLARSYEQYF. The CDR3 DNA sequence: TGTGCCAGCAGCTTAGCACGGAGCTACGAGCAGTACTTC.

This chain joins TRBV5-1 and TRBJ2-7; 10 nucleotides align to TRBD1. This CDR3 comprises 14 residues. Germline loops: CDR1 SGHRS, CDR2 YFSETQ. J was trimmed by 5 bases and V by 4 bases; bases with no gene match: 6. The CDR3 is CASSTRQGAHEQYF. The CDR3 DNA follows: TGCGCCAGCAGCACCAGACAGGGGGCGCACGAGCAGTACTTC. Combining the CDR3 with reference TRBV5-1 and TRBJ2-7 gives the whole variable domain KAGVTQTPRYLIKTRGQQVTLSCSPISGHRSVSWYQQTPGQGLQFLFEYFSETQRNKGNFPGRFSGRQFSNSRSEMNVSTLELGDSALYLCASSTRQGAHEQYFGPGTRLTVT.

The chain combines TRBV6-6 with TRBJ2-7; 9 bases map to TRBD2. V lost 5 bases, J lost 4 bases, and 9 bases stayed unmatched. Germline V gives CDR1 MNHNY, CDR2 SVGAGI (reference sequence). The CDR3 sequence is 15 residues long. The CDR3 region has the DNA TGTGCCAGCAGTATTAGCGGGAGTGGGTTTTACGAGCAGTACTTC. This sequence encodes CASSISGSGFYEQYF.

The J gene is TRBJ2-3, the V gene TRBV6-6; TRBD2 agrees at 9 bases. The CDR3 is 15 residues long. V shed 8 bases, J shed 1 base, and the junction held 7 bases outside the gene matches. CDR1 is MNHNY and CDR2 is SVGAGI in the germline V gene (reference sequence). The CDR3 reads CASGDSGRGTDTQYF. As DNA, the CDR3 is TGTGCCAGCGGGGATAGCGGGAGAGGCACAGATACGCAGTATTTT.

There are a few counts of this clone. V and J are TRBV7-8 and TRBJ1-5; D is unresolved. Looked up from germline, CDR1 is SGHVS and CDR2 is FQNEAQ. The CDR3 loop spans 16 amino acids. V gave up 1 base and J gave up 5 bases, with 15 bases separating them. CDR3 protein: CASSLGDGLPYQPQHF. For the CDR3, the DNA is TGTGCCAGCAGCTTAGGCGACGGTCTCCCGTATCAGCCCCAGCATTTT.

The chain joins TRBV7-9 to TRBJ2-7; D call uncertain. Per germline, CDR1 SEHNR and CDR2 FQNEAQ (reference sequence). V dropped 1 base and J dropped 2 bases, with 6 bases sitting between them. There are 13 residues in the CDR3. The CDR3 reads CASSLGTTYEQYF. In DNA form, the CDR3 reads TGTGCCAGCAGCTTAGGAACAACCTACGAGCAGTACTTC.

The CDR3 protein is CASSSSATGNPTDTQYF. The CDR3 DNA sequence: TGTGCCAGCAGCTCTAGCGCCACCGGAAATCCCACAGATACGCAGTATTTT. The chain employs TRBV7-3 and TRBJ2-3, with D possibly being TRBD2 (6 bases). Trimming took 4 bases from V and 2 from J, leaving 19 bases between them. The germline CDR1 and CDR2 sequences are SGHTA and FQGTGA. The CDR3 consists of 17 residues.

V is TRBV9 and J is TRBJ2-5; unclear D gene. Germline loops: CDR1 SGDLS, CDR2 YYNGEE. CDR3 size: 13 residues. Trimming left V 1 base short and J 5 bases short, with 9 bases between. The CDR3 protein is CASSVYVSETQYF. Here the CDR3 DNA reads TGTGCCAGCAGCGTATATGTTTCGGAGACCCAGTACTTC.

The sample holds a few counts of this clone. The J gene is TRBJ1-5, the V gene TRBV2; D ambiguous. CDR1 SNHLY and CDR2 FYNNEI come from the germline V gene. V was pared by 4 bases and J by 1 base, with 5 bases between. The CDR3 extends over 13 amino acids. Written as DNA, the CDR3 is TGTGCCAGCAGTGCGGAAAGCAATCAGCCCCAGCATTTT. As protein: CASSAESNQPQHF.

This sequence joins TRBV7-9 and TRBJ1-1; unclear D gene. This CDR3 comprises 11 residues. V lost 1 base to trimming and J lost 8 bases, with 5 bases between them. Looked up from germline, CDR1 is SEHNR and CDR2 is FQNEAQ (reference sequence). CDR3 coding DNA: TGTGCCAGCAGCTTAGAGTCAGAAGCTTTCTTT. Translated: CASSLESEAFF.

The count of this clone is one. J is TRBJ1-4 and V is TRBV7-9, with D perhaps matching TRBD1 (6 bases). V lost 4 bases and J 5 bases, leaving 17 bases between the germline ends. The germline gives CDR1 SEHNR, CDR2 FQNEAQ (reference sequence). The CDR3 consists of 16 residues. The CDR3 DNA reads TGTGCCAGCAGCTCTACCCGCCCAGGACAGAATGAAAAACTGTTTTTT. Encoded protein: CASSSTRPGQNEKLFF.

V gene TRBV6-1 combines with J gene TRBJ2-7; D is undetermined. The CDR3 runs 14 residues. Trimming shortened V by 5 bases and J by 2 bases, and 13 bases separated the two germline ends. Germline values: CDR1 MNHNS, CDR2 SASEGT. CDR3 sequence reads: CASSSTYRTYEQYF. Written as DNA, the CDR3 is TGTGCCAGCAGTTCGACATATAGAACCTACGAGCAGTACTTC.

This chain links TRBV4-2 with TRBJ1-5; D perhaps matches TRBD1 (5 bases). V lost 0 bases to trimming and J lost 7 bases, with 13 bases between them. Germline values: CDR1 LGHNA, CDR2 YNFKEQ. The CDR3 loop spans 15 amino acids. As DNA, the CDR3 is TGTGCCAGCAGCCAAGAGGGAAGGGAGGGGCAGCCCCAGCATTTT. As protein: CASSQEGREGQPQHF.

The chain is built from TRBV20-1 and TRBJ2-7; 8 nucleotides agree with TRBD2. The CDR3 is made up of 11 amino acids. CDR1 is DFQATT and CDR2 is SNEGSKA in the germline V gene (reference sequence). Unmatched junction bases numbered 7, after V lost 6 bases and J lost 9 bases. CDR3 in amino acids: CSASGGSGQYF. The CDR3 DNA sequence: TGCAGTGCCTCGGGGGGGAGCGGGCAGTACTTC.

The chain links TRBV30 to TRBJ2-1, with a weak D call TRBD2 (5 bases). V gave up 2 bases and J gave up 0 bases, with 17 bases separating them. From germline, CDR1 is GTSNPN and CDR2 SVGIG (reference sequence). The CDR3 contains 17 residues. CDR3 residues: CAWSISASRSSYNEQFF. CDR3 DNA sequence: TGTGCCTGGAGTATTAGCGCAAGCCGAAGCTCCTACAATGAGCAGTTCTTC.

This clone was observed a handful of times. V is TRBV28 and J is TRBJ2-3, with D unresolved. Trimming shortened V by 3 bases and J by 1 base, and 23 bases separated the two germline ends. The V gene's germline CDR1 is MDHEN and CDR2 SYDVKM. The length of the CDR3 is 19 residues. The CDR3 DNA sequence: TGTGCCAGCAGTTTCCCTTCCTCGGACGTAGTTGAGGGCACAGATACGCAGTATTTT. Translation: CASSFPSSDVVEGTDTQYF.

The rearrangement links TRBV10-3 to TRBJ1-2; 7 bases align to TRBD1. Germline V gives CDR1 ENHRY, CDR2 SYGVKD. Losses at the gene ends were 3 bases for V and 5 bases for J; bases not matched to a gene: 0. CDR3 length equals 12 residues. The CDR3 region is CAISEQGYGYTF. CDR3 in DNA: TGTGCCATCAGTGAACAGGGGTATGGCTACACCTTC.

The chain carries TRBV6-4 and TRBJ1-5; a possible D gene is TRBD1 (6 bases). The CDR3 runs 13 residues. From germline, CDR1 is MRHNA and CDR2 SNTAGT. Trimming shortened V by 3 bases and J by 6 bases, and 9 bases separated the two germline ends. CDR3 sequence reads: CASSEQGGQPQHF. DNA for the CDR3: TGTGCCAGCAGTGAACAGGGAGGTCAGCCCCAGCATTTT.

The chain employs TRBV18 and TRBJ1-2; 8 bases map to TRBD1. The ends lost 5 bases at V and 2 bases at J; junction bases unmatched: 1. The CDR3 is made up of 13 amino acids. The germline V gene encodes CDR1 KGHSH and CDR2 LQKENI. The CDR3 DNA sequence: TGTGCCAGCTCAGGGGACAGGAACTATGGCTACACCTTC. This sequence encodes CASSGDRNYGYTF.

This sequence joins TRBV19 and TRBJ1-2; no reliable D call. Germline values: CDR1 LNHDA, CDR2 SQIVND (reference sequence). The CDR3 covers 11 residues. Deletions cut 3 bases from V and 6 bases from J, with 5 bases between. CDR3 protein: CASSIFNGYTF. The CDR3 nucleotides are TGTGCCAGTAGTATTTTTAATGGCTACACCTTC.

This clone was detected once. V usage is TRBV19 and J usage is TRBJ1-1; unclear D gene. The CDR3 sequence is 14 residues long. V gave up 3 bases and J gave up 2 bases, with 10 bases separating them. Germline-derived CDR1 and CDR2 are LNHDA and SQIVND (reference sequence). CDR3 sequence: CASSIGTPNTEAFF. For the CDR3, the DNA is TGTGCCAGTAGTATCGGTACACCTAACACTGAAGCTTTCTTT.

The V and J genes are TRBV10-3 and TRBJ2-3; D might be TRBD1 (6 bases). The CDR3 extends over 14 amino acids. V lost 11 bases to trimming and J lost 3 bases, with 18 bases between them. The V gene's germline CDR1 is ENHRY and CDR2 SYGVKD. The CDR3 spells CAVSSGQTTDTQYF. The CDR3 DNA follows: TGTGCCGTCTCCTCGGGACAAACAACAGATACGCAGTATTTT.